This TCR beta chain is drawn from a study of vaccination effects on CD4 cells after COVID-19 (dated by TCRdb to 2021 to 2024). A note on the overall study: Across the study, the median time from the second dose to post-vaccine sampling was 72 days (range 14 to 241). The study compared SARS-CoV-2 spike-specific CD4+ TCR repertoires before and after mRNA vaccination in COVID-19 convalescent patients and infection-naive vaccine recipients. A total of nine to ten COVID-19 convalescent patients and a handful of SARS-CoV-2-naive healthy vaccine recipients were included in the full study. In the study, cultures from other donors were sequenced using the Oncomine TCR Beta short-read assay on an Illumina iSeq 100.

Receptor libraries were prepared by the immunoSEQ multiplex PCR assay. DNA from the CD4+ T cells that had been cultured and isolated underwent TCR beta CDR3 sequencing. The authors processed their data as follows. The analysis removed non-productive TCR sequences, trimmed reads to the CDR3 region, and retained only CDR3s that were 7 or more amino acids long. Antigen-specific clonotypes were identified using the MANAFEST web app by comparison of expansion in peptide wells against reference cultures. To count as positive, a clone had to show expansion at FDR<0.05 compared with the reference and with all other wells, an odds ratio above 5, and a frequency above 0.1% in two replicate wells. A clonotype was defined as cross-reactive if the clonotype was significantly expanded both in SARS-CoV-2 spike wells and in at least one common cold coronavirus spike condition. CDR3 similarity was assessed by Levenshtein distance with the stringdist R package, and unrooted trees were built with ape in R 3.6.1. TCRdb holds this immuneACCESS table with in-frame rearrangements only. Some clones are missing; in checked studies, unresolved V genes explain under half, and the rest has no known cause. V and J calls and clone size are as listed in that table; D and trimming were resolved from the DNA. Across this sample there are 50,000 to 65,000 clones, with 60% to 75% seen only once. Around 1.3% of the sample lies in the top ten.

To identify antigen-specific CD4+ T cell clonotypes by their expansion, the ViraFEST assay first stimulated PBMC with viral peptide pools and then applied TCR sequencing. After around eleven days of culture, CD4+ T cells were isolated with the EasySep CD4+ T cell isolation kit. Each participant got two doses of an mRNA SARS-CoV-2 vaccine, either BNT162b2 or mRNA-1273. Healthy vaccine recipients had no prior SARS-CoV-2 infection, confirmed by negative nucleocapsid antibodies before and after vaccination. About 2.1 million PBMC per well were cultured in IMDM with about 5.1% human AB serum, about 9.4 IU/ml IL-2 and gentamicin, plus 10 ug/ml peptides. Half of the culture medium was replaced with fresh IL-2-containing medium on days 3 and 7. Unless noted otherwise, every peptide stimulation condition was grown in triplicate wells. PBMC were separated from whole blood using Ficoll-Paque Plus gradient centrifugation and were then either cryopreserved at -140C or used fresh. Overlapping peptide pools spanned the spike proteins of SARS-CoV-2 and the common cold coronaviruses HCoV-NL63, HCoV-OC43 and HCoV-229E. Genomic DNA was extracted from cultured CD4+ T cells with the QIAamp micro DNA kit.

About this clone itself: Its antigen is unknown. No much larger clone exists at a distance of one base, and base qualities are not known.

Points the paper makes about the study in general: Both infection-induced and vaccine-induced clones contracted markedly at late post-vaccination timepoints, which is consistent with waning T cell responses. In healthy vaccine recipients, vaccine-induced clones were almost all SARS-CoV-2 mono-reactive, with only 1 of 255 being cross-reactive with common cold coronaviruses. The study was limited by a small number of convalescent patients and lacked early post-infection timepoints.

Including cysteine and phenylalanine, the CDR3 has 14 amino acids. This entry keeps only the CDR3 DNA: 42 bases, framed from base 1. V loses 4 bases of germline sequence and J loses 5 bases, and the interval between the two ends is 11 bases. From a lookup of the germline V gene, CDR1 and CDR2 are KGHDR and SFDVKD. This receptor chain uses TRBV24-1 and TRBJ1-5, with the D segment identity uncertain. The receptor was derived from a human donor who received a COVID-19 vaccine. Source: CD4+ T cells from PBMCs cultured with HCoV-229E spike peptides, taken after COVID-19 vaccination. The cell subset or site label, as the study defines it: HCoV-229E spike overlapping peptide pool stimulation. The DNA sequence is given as TGTGCCACCAGTGACTCCTTCGCCTATCAGCCCCAGCATTTT. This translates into CATSDSFAYQPQHF.